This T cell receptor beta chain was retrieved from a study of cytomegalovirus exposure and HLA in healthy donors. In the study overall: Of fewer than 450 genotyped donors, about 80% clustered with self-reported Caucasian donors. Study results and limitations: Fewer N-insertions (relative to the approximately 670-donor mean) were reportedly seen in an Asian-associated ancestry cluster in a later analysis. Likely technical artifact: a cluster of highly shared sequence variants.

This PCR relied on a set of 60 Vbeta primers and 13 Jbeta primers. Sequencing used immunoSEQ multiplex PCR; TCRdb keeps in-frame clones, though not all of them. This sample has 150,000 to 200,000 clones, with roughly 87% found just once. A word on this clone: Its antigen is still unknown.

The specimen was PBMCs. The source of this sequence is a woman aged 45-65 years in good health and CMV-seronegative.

CDR3 DNA sequence: TGTGCCAGCAGACTAGCGGGAGTCTCCTACAATGAGCAGTTCTTC. It specifies CASRLAGVSYNEQFF. The chain combines TRBV11-2 with TRBJ2-1; 11 bases line up with TRBD2. Germline CDR1 reads SGHAT; CDR2 reads FQNNGV. Trimming cost V 6 bases and J 0 bases; bases outside gene matches: 1. The CDR3 runs 15 residues.